This TCR beta chain was observed in a study of T cells after yellow fever vaccination. This clonotype turned up a few times. The CDR3 is made up of 13 amino acids. The germline V and J ends were trimmed by 3 bases and 3 bases, with 8 bases remaining between them. TCRdb recomputed calls from the 5' RACE reads with MiXCR, one row per CDR3 protein. The table includes a few hundred thousand distinct CDR3 sequences, roughly 8.3% detected once. This chain connects TRBV12-3 or TRBV12-4 to TRBJ2-5, with D perhaps given as TRBD1 or TRBD2 (5 bases each). This specimen consisted of PBMCs, obtained approximately 47 days after the first yellow fever vaccination. The TCR was taken from a man between 18 and 35 years old who received the YFV17D yellow fever vaccine. The CDR3 DNA reads as TGTGCCAGCAGTTTCGGGGCCAAAGAGACCCAGTACTTC. It codes for CASSFGAKETQYF.